The 6 T cell receptor beta chains reported below all come from one sample, sequenced in a study of cytomegalovirus exposure and HLA in healthy donors. 13 Jbeta primers and 60 Vbeta primers were used for the PCR. Libraries were prepared by immunoSEQ multiplex PCR; TCRdb keeps only in-frame clonotypes and omits some of them. The sample comprises around 120,000 clones, around 80% of which are singletons, and less than 3.5% rests with the top ten. The specimen sequenced was PBMCs. The receptors derive from a man aged 50-59 years in good health and CMV-seronegative.

The chain employs TRBV23-1 and TRBJ2-1; 8 positions agree with TRBD1. TRBV23-1 is given ORF status, its function remaining uncertain. Trimming removed 4 bases from V and 0 bases from J; junction bases left unmatched: 17. CDR3 size: 20 residues. CDR3 DNA: TGCGCCAGCAGTCTTTCTGGTGGACAGGGTGTATTTCCCTCCTACAATGAGCAGTTCTTC. Protein product: CASSLSGGQGVFPSYNEQFF.

The chain combines TRBV21-1 with TRBJ1-5. TRBV21-1 is tagged as a pseudogene. The CDR3 is made up of 16 amino acids. The CDR3 protein is CASSFRDCDSNQPQHF. The CDR3 nucleotides read TGTGCCAGCAGCTTCCGGGACTGCGATAGCAATCAGCCCCAGCATTTT.

This sequence joins TRBV29-1 and TRBJ1-1; D not resolved. Trimming removed 7 bases at V and 1 base at J, with 10 bases between. Per the germline V gene, CDR1 is SQVTM and CDR2 is ANQGSEA. The CDR3 spans 12 residues. CDR3 in amino acids: CSAGLKNTEAFF. The CDR3 DNA sequence: TGCAGCGCAGGACTGAAGAACACTGAAGCTTTCTTT.

The V and J genes are TRBV2 and TRBJ1-6, with a weak D call TRBD1 (6 bases). The germline V and J ends were trimmed by 5 bases and 2 bases, with 10 bases remaining between them. Germline CDR1 reads SNHLY; CDR2 reads FYNNEI. There are 15 residues in the CDR3. The CDR3 here is CASSNQGTYNSPLHF. The CDR3 coding sequence is TGTGCCAGCAGTAACCAGGGGACCTATAATTCACCCCTCCACTTT.

V gene TRBV7-9 combines with J gene TRBJ2-5, with 7 bases fitting TRBD1. This CDR3 is built from 14 residues. Germline CDR1 and CDR2: SEHNR and FQNEAQ (reference sequence). V lost 5 bases, J lost 4 bases, and 7 bases stayed unmatched. The CDR3 sequence is CASSPDRDGETQYF. As DNA, the CDR3 is TGTGCCAGCAGCCCAGACAGGGATGGAGAGACCCAGTACTTC.

The rearrangement joins TRBV15 to TRBJ2-3; D call uncertain. Trimming removed 2 bases at V and 0 bases at J, with 12 bases between. Looked up from germline, CDR1 is LNHNV and CDR2 is YYDKDF (reference sequence). The CDR3 sequence is 16 residues long. This CDR3 is CATSRSRLYSTDTQYF. The CDR3 nucleotides read TGTGCCACCAGCAGATCGAGACTGTATAGCACAGATACGCAGTATTTT.